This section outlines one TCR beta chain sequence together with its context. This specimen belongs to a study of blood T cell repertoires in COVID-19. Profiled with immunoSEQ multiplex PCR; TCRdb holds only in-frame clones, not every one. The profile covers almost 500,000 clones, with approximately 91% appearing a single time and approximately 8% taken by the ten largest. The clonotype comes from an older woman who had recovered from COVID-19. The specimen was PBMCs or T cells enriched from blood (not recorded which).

This chain's CDR3 is CASSSLLYEQYF. Here the CDR3 DNA reads TGTGCCAGCAGCTCCCTCCTCTACGAGCAGTACTTC. The chain joins TRBV12-1 to TRBJ2-7; the table calls TRBD2, which could not be checked here. TRBV12-1 is flagged as a pseudogene. The CDR3 totals 12 residues.